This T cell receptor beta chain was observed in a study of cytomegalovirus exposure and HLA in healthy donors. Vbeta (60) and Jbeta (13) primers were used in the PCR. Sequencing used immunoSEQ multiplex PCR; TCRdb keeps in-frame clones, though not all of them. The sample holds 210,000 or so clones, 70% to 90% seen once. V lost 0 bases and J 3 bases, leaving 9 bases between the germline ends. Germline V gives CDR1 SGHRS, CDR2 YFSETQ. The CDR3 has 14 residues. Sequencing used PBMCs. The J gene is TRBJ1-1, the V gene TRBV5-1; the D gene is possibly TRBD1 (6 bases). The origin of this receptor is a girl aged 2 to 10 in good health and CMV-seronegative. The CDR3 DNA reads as TGCGCCAGCAGCTTGGGGGGGCGTGACACTGAAGCTTTCTTT. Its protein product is CASSLGGRDTEAFF.